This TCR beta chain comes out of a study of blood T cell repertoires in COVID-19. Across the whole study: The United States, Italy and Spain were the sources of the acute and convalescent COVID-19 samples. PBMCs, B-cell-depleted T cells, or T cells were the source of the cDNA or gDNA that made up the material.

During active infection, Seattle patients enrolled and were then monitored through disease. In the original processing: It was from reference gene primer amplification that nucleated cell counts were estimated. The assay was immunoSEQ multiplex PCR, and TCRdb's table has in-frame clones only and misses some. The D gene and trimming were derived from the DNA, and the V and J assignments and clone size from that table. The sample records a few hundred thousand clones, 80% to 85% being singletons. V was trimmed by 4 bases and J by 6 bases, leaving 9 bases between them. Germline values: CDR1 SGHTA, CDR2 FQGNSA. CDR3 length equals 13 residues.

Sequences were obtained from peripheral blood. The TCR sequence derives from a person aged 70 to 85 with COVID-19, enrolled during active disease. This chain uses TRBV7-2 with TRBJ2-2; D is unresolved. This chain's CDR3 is CASSSQLPGELFF. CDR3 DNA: TGTGCCAGCAGCTCCCAGTTGCCCGGGGAGCTGTTTTTT.